Listed here is a single T cell receptor (beta chain). Its target is not known. Once extracted for a subset, genomic DNA was divided evenly among several immunoSEQ plates. TCRdb's table, derived via immunoSEQ multiplex PCR, lists solely in-frame clones and lacks some. The repertoire holds about 1.1 million clones, with approximately 75% as singletons. This sample stems from a study of shared clonotypes between healthy human individuals. The donor cohort consisted entirely of Caucasian adults residing in Nashville, Tennessee. The length of the CDR3 is 17 residues. The germline V gene has CDR1 SGHRS and CDR2 YFSETQ. Findings and limits, study-wide: Naive subsets generally exceeded memory subsets in estimated richness. Represented diversity (both genetic and exposure-history) was limited by the small number of donors.

The chain recombines TRBV5-1 with TRBJ2-5; tentatively, D is TRBD1 or TRBD2 (6 bases each). TRBJ2-7 matches the DNA end more closely, so the J call is doubtful. The specimen sequenced was memory CD4+ T cells from PBMCs. Indicated subset: CD45RA-negative fraction. The receptor comes from a man aged 18 to 29 in good health. Some clones in this sample may be carry-over from other donors' samples. The CDR3 DNA sequence: TGCGCCAGCAGCTACCCCCCCCGAGGAGGGGGAGCGGACGAGCAGTACTTC. Translated, it gives CASSYPPRGGGADEQYF.